This T cell receptor beta chain was obtained from a study of OX40 agonist ivuxolimab in advanced cancers. Study context: Among those enrolled, mean age was around 55 years (range about 23 to 85) and 82.7% were male.

Germline V CDR1 and CDR2: GTSNPN, SVGIG (reference sequence). The germline V and J ends were trimmed by 2 bases and 6 bases, with 13 bases remaining between them. This CDR3 is built from 14 residues. Measured with immunoSEQ multiplex PCR; TCRdb has only the in-frame clones, and not every one. The sample contains roughly 100,000 clones, less than 95% of which appear only once. V gene TRBV30 combines with J gene TRBJ1-4; D may be TRBD1 (5 bases). The TCR was taken from an adult with an advanced solid tumor such as melanoma, head and neck, liver or kidney cancer. The specimen was CD4+ or CD8+ T cells sorted from blood, collected in a trial of the OX40 agonist ivuxolimab. Written as DNA, the CDR3 is TGTGCCTGGAGTAACGGCCAGGGATATGAAAAACTGTTTTTT. Its protein is CAWSNGQGYEKLFF.